This T cell receptor beta chain was identified in a study of Ad26.COV2.S vaccination and SARS-CoV-2 variants. Overall study results and limits: Once vaccination had occurred, spike-specific CD8+ and CD4+ T cell responses reportedly showed substantial breadth.

Only one count was recorded for this clone. The antigen is not known. Produced via immunoSEQ multiplex PCR; TCRdb's table is partial and in-frame only. The sample holds 300,000 to 450,000 clones; approximately 85% are singletons and the top ten take 2.5% to 3.5%. This CDR3 is 15 amino acids long. Germline values: CDR1 SGHTA, CDR2 FQGNSA. The V and J ends lost 2 bases and 4 bases respectively, with 12 bases between them. The treatment here: 19 received Ad26.COV2.S at low or high dose, single or two shots; about five received placebo; per-sample allocation not given. At day 63 after the first vaccine or placebo injection, samples were drawn.

The source of this sequence is a person between 18 and 60 years old who received the Ad26.COV2.S COVID-19 vaccine or a placebo. The specimen comprised peripheral blood, sampled in a trial of Ad26.COV2.S vaccine versus placebo. The chain uses TRBV7-2 and TRBJ1-5, with D possibly being TRBD1 (5 bases). The DNA of the CDR3 is TGTGCCAGCAGCTTATATAGGGGCGGTAATCAGCCCCAGCATTTT. Translating gives CASSLYRGGNQPQHF.